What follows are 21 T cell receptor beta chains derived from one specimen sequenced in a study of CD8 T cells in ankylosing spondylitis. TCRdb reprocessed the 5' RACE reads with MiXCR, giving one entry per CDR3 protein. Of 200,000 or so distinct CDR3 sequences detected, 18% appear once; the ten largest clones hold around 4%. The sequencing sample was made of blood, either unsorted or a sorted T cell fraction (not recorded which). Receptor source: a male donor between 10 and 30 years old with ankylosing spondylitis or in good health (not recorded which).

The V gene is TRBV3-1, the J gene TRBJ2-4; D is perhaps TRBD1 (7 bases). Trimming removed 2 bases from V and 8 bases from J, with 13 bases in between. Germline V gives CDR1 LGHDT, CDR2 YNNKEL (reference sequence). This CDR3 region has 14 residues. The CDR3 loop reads CASSQSQGGYIQYF. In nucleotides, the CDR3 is TGTGCCAGCAGCCAATCGCAGGGGGGATACATTCAGTACTTC.

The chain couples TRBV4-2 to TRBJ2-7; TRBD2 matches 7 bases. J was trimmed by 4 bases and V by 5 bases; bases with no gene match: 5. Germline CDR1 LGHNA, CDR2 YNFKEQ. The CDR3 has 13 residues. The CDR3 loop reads CASSKRREYEQYF. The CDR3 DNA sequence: TGTGCCAGCAGCAAAAGGCGGGAGTACGAGCAGTACTTC.

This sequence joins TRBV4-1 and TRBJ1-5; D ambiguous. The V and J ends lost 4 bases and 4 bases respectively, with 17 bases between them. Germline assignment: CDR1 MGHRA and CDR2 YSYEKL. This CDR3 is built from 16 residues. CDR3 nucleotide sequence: TGCGCCAGCAGCCCAGACGGATACGGGGTTAATCAGCCCCAGCATTTT. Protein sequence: CASSPDGYGVNQPQHF.

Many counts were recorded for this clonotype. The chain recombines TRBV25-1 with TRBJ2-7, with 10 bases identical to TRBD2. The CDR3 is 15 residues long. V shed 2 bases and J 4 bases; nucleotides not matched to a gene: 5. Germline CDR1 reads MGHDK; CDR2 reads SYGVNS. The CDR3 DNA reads TGTGCCAGCAGTGAAGCTAGCGGGAGTTGGTACGAGCAGTACTTC. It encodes CASSEASGSWYEQYF.

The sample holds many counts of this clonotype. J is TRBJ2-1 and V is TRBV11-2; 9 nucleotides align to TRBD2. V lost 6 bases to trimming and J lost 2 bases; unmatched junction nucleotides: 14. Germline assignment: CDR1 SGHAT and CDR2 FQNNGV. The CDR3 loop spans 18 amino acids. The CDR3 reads CASSHRGSGRGAYNEQFF. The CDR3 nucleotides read TGTGCCAGCAGTCATCGGGGTAGCGGGAGAGGGGCCTACAATGAGCAGTTCTTC.

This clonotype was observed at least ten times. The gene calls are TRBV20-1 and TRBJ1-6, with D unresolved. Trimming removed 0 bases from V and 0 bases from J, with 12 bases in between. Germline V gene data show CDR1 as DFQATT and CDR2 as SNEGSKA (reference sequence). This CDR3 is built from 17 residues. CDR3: CSARDRTASSYNSPLHF. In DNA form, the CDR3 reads TGCAGTGCTAGAGATCGGACGGCTAGCTCCTATAATTCACCCCTCCACTTT.

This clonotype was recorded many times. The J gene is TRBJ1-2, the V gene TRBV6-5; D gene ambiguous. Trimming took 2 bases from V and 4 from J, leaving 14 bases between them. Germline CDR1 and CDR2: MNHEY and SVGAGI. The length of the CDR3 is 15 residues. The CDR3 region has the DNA TGTGCCAGCAGTTACACCTCGGAGAGTATCTATGGCTACACCTTC. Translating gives CASSYTSESIYGYTF.

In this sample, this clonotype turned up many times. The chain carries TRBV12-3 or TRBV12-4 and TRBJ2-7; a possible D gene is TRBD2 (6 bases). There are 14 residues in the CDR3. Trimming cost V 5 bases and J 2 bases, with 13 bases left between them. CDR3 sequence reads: CASSHGTGAYEQYF. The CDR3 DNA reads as TGTGCCAGCAGTCACGGGACTGGGGCCTACGAGCAGTACTTC.

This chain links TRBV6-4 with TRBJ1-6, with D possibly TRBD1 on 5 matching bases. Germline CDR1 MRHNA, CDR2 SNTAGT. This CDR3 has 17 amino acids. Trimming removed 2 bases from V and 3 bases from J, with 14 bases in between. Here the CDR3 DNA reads TGTGCCAGCAGTGACCCTCGAGGGGCGAACTATAATTCACCCCTCCACTTT. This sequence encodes CASSDPRGANYNSPLHF.

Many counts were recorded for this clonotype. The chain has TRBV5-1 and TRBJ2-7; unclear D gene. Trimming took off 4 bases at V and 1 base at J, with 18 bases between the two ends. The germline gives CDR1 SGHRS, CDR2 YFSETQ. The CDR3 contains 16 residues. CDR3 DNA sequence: TGCGCCAGCAGCCCCAGCTTGGTAGACGCTTCCTACGAGCAGTACTTC. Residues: CASSPSLVDASYEQYF.

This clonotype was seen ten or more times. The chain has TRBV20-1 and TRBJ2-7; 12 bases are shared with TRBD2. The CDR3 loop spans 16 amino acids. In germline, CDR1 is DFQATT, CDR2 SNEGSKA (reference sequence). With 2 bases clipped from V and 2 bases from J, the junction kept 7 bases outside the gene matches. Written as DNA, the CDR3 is TGCAGTGCTAGAAAGGCAGGGACTAGCGGGCCCTACGAGCAGTACTTC. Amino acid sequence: CSARKAGTSGPYEQYF.

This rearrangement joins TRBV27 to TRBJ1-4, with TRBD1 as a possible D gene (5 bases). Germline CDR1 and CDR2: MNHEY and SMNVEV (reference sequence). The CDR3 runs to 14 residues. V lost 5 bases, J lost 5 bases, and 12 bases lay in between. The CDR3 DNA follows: TGTGCCAGCAGTCCCTGGGACGTAAATGAAAAACTGTTTTTT. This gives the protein CASSPWDVNEKLFF.

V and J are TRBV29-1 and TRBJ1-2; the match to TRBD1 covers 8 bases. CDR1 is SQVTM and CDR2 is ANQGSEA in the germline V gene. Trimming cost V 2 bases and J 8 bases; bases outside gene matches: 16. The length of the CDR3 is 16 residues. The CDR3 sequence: CSVESTDRGRARGYTF. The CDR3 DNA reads TGCAGCGTTGAATCAACCGACAGGGGACGCGCCCGGGGCTACACCTTC. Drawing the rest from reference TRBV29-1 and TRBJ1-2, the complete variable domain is SAVISQKPSRDICQRGTSLTIQCQVDSQVTMMFWYRQQPGQSLTLIATANQGSEATYESGFVIDKFPISRPNLTFSTLTVSNMSPEDSSIYLCSVESTDRGRARGYTFGSGTRLTVV.

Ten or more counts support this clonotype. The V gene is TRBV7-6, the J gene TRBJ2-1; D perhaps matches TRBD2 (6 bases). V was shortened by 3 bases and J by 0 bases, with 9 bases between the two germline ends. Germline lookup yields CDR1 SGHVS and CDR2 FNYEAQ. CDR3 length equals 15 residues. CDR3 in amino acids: CASSFYGSSYNEQFF. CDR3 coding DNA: TGTGCCAGCAGCTTTTACGGGAGCTCCTACAATGAGCAGTTCTTC.

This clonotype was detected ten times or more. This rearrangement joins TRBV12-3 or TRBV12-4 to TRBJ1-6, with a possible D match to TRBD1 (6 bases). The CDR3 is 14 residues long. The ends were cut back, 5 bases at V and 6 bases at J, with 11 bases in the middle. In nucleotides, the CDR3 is TGTGCCAGCAGTGCGGGACAAATTAATTCACCCCTCCACTTT. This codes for CASSAGQINSPLHF.

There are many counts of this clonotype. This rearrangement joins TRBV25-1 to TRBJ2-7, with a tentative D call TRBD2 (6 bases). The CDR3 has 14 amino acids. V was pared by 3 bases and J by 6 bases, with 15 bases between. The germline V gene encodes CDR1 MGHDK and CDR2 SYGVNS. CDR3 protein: CASSDGGAPLEQYF. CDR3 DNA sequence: TGTGCCAGCAGTGATGGCGGGGCGCCCCTCGAGCAGTACTTC.

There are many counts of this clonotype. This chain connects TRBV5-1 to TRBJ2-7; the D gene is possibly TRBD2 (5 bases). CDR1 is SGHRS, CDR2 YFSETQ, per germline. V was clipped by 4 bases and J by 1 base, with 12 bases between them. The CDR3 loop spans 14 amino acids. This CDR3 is CASSPGPGSYEQYV. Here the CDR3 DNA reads TGCGCCAGCAGCCCCGGTCCGGGATCCTACGAGCAGTACGTC.

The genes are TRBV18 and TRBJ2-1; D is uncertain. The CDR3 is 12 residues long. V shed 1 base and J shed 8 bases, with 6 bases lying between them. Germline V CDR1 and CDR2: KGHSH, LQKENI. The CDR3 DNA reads TGTGCCAGCTCACCACTTGATGATGAGCAGTTCTTC. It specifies CASSPLDDEQFF. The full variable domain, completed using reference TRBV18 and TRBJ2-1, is NAGVMQNPRHLVRRRGQEARLRCSPMKGHSHVYWYRQLPEEGLKFMVYLQKENIIDESGMPKERFSAEFPKEGPSILRIQQVVRGDSAAYFCASSPLDDEQFFGPGTRLTVL.

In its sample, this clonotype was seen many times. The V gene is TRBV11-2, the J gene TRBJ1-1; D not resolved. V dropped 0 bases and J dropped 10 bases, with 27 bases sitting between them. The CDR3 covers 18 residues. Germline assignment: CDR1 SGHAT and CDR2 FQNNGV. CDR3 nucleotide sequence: TGTGCCAGCAGCTTAGATCTTCGGGGATCAATCCTTGAACCGGGAGCTTTCTTT. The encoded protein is CASSLDLRGSILEPGAFF.

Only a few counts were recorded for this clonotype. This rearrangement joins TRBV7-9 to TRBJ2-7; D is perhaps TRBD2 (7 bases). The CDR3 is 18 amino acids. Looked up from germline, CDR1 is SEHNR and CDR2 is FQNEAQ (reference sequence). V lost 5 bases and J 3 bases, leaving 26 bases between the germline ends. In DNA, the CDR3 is TGTGCCAGCAGCAACGGGGGAGGGGGGGCGGTTTTGAGCTACGAGCAGTACGTC. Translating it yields CASSNGGGGAVLSYEQYV.

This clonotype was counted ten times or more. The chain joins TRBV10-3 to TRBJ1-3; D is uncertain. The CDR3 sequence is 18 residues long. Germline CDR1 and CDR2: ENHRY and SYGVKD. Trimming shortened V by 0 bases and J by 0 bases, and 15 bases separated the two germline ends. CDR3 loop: CAISESSQSKISGNTIYF. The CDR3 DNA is TGTGCCATCAGTGAGTCGAGTCAGAGTAAAATCTCTGGAAACACCATATATTTT.